This TCR beta chain came from a study of response to subunit inactivated influenza vaccine. Regarding the study as a whole: The authors proposed limited new T cell recruitment per seasonal influenza vaccination.

Notes on this clonotype: Its antigen is unidentified.

TCRdb itself ran the RT-PCR reads through MiXCR, one entry per CDR3 protein. The data hold hundreds of thousands of distinct CDR3 sequences, with 25% observed a single time. The sequencing here drew on CD4+ T cells sorted from PBMCs, taken about 5 days after vaccination. The TCR comes from a man aged 45 to 65 who received an inactivated influenza vaccine.

The CDR3 loop is CSVGTEAFF. The CDR3 nucleotides are TGCAGCGTTGGGACTGAAGCTTTCTTT. The chain carries TRBV29-1 and TRBJ1-1; no firm D call. CDR3 length: 9 amino acids. V dropped 4 bases and J dropped 5 bases, with 2 bases sitting between them. Per germline, CDR1 SQVTM and CDR2 ANQGSEA. The whole variable domain, filled in from reference TRBV29-1 and TRBJ1-1, reads SAVISQKPSRDICQRGTSLTIQCQVDSQVTMMFWYRQQPGQSLTLIATANQGSEATYESGFVIDKFPISRPNLTFSTLTVSNMSPEDSSIYLCSVGTEAFFGQGTRLTVV.